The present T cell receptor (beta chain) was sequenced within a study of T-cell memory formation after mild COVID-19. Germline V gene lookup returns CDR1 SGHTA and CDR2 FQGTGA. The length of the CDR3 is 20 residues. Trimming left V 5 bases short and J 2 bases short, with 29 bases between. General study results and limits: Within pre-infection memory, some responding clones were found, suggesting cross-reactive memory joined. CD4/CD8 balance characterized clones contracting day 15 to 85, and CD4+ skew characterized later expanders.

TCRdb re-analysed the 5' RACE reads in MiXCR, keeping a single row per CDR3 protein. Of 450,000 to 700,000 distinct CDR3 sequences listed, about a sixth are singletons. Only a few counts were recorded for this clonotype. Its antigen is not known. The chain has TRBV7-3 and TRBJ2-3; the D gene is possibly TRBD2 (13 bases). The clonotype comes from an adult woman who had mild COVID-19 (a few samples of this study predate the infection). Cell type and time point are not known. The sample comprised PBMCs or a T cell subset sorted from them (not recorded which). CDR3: CASSPGTGGTSGRATDTQYF. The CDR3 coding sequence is TGTGCCAGCAGCCCTGGGACAGGGGGCACTAGCGGGAGGGCCACAGATACGCAGTATTTT. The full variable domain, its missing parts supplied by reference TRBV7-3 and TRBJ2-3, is GAGVSQTPSNKVTEKGKYVELRCDPISGHTALYWYRQSLGQGPEFLIYFQGTGAADDSGLPNDRFFAVRPEGSVSTLKIQRTERGDSAVYLCASSPGTGGTSGRATDTQYFGPGTRLTVL.